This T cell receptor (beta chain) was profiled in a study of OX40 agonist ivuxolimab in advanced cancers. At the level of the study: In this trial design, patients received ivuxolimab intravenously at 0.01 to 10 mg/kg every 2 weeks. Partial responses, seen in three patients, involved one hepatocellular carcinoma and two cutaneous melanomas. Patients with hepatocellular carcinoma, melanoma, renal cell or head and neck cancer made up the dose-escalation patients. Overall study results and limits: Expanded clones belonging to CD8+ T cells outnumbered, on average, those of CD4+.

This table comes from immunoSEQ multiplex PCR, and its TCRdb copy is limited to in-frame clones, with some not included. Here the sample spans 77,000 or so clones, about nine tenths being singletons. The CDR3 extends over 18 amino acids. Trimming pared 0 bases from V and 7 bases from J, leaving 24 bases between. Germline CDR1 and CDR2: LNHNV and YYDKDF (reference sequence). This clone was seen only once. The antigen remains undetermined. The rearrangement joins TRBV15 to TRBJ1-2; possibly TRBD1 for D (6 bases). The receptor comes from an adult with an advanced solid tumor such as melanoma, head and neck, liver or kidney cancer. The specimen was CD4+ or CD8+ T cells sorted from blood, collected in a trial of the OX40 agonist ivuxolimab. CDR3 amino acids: CATSRDGWDTKRAFGYTF. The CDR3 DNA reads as TGTGCCACCAGCAGAGATGGATGGGACACCAAAAGGGCTTTTGGCTACACCTTC.